One and the same sample provided the 21 T cell receptor beta chains below, sequenced in a study of T cells after yellow fever vaccination (dated by TCRdb to about 2019). The library was prepared using 5' RACE. This sample was sequenced with an Illumina HiSeq 2500. TCRdb cleaned the public reads at Q25 with fastp, built clones with MiXCR and kept in-frame beta chains. Rows with one shared CDR3 protein collapse into an entry with the most common genes and DNA. The sample table contains some 120,000 distinct CDR3 sequences; only one count was recorded for around 7.7% of them. Of the sample, around 2.6% is held by the ten largest clones. Taken with the paper, the label for treatment or condition translates to: live attenuated yellow fever vaccine strain. Sequenced material: CD4+ T cells sorted from PBMCs, taken approximately 11 days after the first yellow fever vaccination. Receptor source: a man between 18 and 35 years old who received the YFV17D yellow fever vaccine.

This clonotype was recorded at least ten times. V usage is TRBV20-1 and J usage is TRBJ1-2; 10 bases are shared with TRBD1. This CDR3 contains 15 residues. V was pared by 5 bases and J by 4 bases, with 10 bases of the junction left unmatched. Per germline, CDR1 DFQATT and CDR2 SNEGSKA (reference sequence). The CDR3 reads CSAVTGGVWSYGYTF. The DNA of the CDR3 is TGCAGTGCTGTGACAGGGGGCGTTTGGAGCTATGGCTACACCTTC.

This clonotype appeared many times. The DNA for the CDR3 is TGTGCCAGCAGCTCCCGGCGGTTGGTGAGCTCCTACAATGAGCAGTTCTTC. Translated: CASSSRRLVSSYNEQFF. The chain carries TRBV7-8 and TRBJ2-1, with D hard to call. V lost 4 bases and J lost 0, with 16 bases in between. Germline CDR1 and CDR2: SGHVS and FQNEAQ. The CDR3 has 17 residues.

At least ten counts were recorded for this clonotype. The rearrangement links TRBV5-1 to TRBJ2-5; D is uncertain. The CDR3 contains 12 residues. From germline, CDR1 is SGHRS and CDR2 YFSETQ. Trimming took off 4 bases at V and 2 bases at J, with 6 bases between the two ends. The CDR3 sequence: CASSMEQETQYF. The CDR3, as DNA: TGCGCCAGCAGCATGGAGCAAGAGACCCAGTACTTC.

This clonotype was detected a few times. The rearrangement links TRBV5-1 to TRBJ2-5, with 9 bases aligning to TRBD2. V lost 0 bases to trimming and J lost 5 bases; unmatched junction nucleotides: 2. Germline V gene data show CDR1 as SGHRS and CDR2 as YFSETQ. This CDR3 contains 14 residues. CDR3 loop: CASSLASGVETQYF. CDR3 DNA: TGCGCCAGCAGCTTGGCTAGCGGGGTTGAGACCCAGTACTTC.

This clonotype was seen ten or more times. The chain joins TRBV3-1 to TRBJ2-1; D assignment may be TRBD1 or TRBD2 (5 bases each). V was trimmed by 6 bases and J by 0 bases, leaving 12 bases between them. The CDR3 covers 15 residues. Germline-derived CDR1 and CDR2 are LGHDT and YNNKEL (reference sequence). The CDR3 DNA sequence: TGTGCCAGCAGACAGGACTCCCACTCCTACAATGAGCAGTTCTTC. Protein sequence: CASRQDSHSYNEQFF.

This clonotype was detected many times. The CDR3 sequence is CASSRGQGNSPLHF. CDR3 DNA: TGTGCCAGCAGCCGCGGACAGGGAAATTCACCCCTCCACTTT. The rearrangement links TRBV7-9 to TRBJ1-6; 8 bases match TRBD1. This CDR3 is 14 amino acids long. With V trimmed by 5 bases and J by 7 bases, 4 bases remained unmatched. The germline V gene has CDR1 SEHNR and CDR2 FQNEAQ (reference sequence).

In this sample, this clonotype turned up once. Given a much more abundant clone one base away, this may be a read error. The chain joins TRBV20-1 to TRBJ1-5, with 9 positions matching TRBD1. Germline lookup yields CDR1 DFQATT and CDR2 SNEGSKA (reference sequence). V lost 5 bases to trimming and J lost 7 bases; unmatched junction nucleotides: 9. This CDR3 comprises 14 residues. The CDR3 coding sequence is TGCAGTGCTGCCACAGGGGGCTCAAGACAGCCCCAGCATTTT. It encodes CSAATGGSRQPQHF.

The count of this clonotype is one. The rearrangement joins TRBV7-3 to TRBJ2-5; the D gene is possibly TRBD1 (5 bases). CDR3 length equals 13 residues. Per the germline V gene, CDR1 is SGHTA and CDR2 is FQGTGA. The ends were cut back, 4 bases at V and 6 bases at J, with 12 bases in the middle. The CDR3 DNA is TGTGCCAGCAGCTCCGGAAAGGGGAAGACCCAGTACTTC. This encodes CASSSGKGKTQYF.

This clonotype was recorded many times. The V gene is TRBV4-1, the J gene TRBJ1-6, with D hard to call. The V end lost 2 bases, the J end lost 0 bases, and 8 bases lay between the germline ends. Germline-derived CDR1 and CDR2 are MGHRA and YSYEKL. The CDR3 totals 16 residues. CDR3 sequence (DNA): TGCGCCAGCAGCCAACGGAAGCTCTCCTATAATTCACCCCTCCACTTT. This gives the protein CASSQRKLSYNSPLHF.

This clonotype was observed a single time. Just one base apart from a much larger clone, this may be a read error. The J gene is TRBJ1-1, the V gene TRBV7-9; weak D call: TRBD1 (6 bases). Trimming left V 7 bases short and J 4 bases short, with 16 bases between. The germline CDR1 and CDR2 sequences are SEHNR and FQNEAQ (reference sequence). The CDR3 runs 14 residues. The CDR3 bases are TGTGCCAGCATCGCTCAGGGGAGTGGCACTGAAGCTTTCTTT. It specifies CASIAQGSGTEAFF.

This clonotype occurred many times. The chain combines TRBV10-3 with TRBJ2-1; no clear D. Trimming cost V 7 bases and J 10 bases, with 14 bases left between them. The germline V gene has CDR1 ENHRY and CDR2 SYGVKD. The CDR3 is 12 residues long. In DNA form, the CDR3 reads TGTGCCATCATGAGCCTTTCCGAGGAGCAGTTCTTC. Protein: CAIMSLSEEQFF.

This clonotype was seen repeatedly, ten times or more. The chain carries TRBV20-1 and TRBJ1-1; possibly TRBD1 for D (5 bases). The V gene's germline CDR1 is DFQATT and CDR2 SNEGSKA (reference sequence). V shed 3 bases and J shed 1 base, with 12 bases lying between them. This CDR3 has 14 residues. The CDR3 region has the DNA TGCAGTGCTAGGATCGGGACTAGGAACACTGAAGCTTTCTTT. It specifies CSARIGTRNTEAFF.

Many counts were recorded for this clonotype. The V call is TRBV7-9, the J call TRBJ2-5; TRBD1 or TRBD2 may be the D gene (5 bases each). V lost 4 bases to trimming and J lost 5 bases, with 20 bases between them. The CDR3 sequence is 16 residues long. The germline V gene has CDR1 SEHNR and CDR2 FQNEAQ (reference sequence). The CDR3: CASSSPPGTRRETQYF. DNA for the CDR3: TGTGCCAGCAGCTCGCCCCCGGGGACCCGCCGGGAGACCCAGTACTTC.

This clonotype has a count of ten or more. The chain couples TRBV11-2 to TRBJ1-6; D possibly corresponds to TRBD1 (6 bases). Germline V lookup: CDR1 SGHAT, CDR2 FQNNGV. Trimming removed 2 bases from V and 5 bases from J, with 22 bases in between. The CDR3 extends over 19 amino acids. In DNA, the CDR3 is TGTGCCAGCAGCTTACAGGCAGTAAGGGGGGCCGCGGATAATTCACCCCTCCACTTT. Its protein product is CASSLQAVRGAADNSPLHF.

This clonotype was observed a few times. The chain joins TRBV7-2 to TRBJ2-5, with D perhaps being TRBD1 or TRBD2 (5 bases each). The CDR3 sequence is 15 residues long. CDR1 is SGHTA, CDR2 FQGNSA, per germline. The V and J ends lost 5 bases and 5 bases respectively, with 18 bases between them. This chain's CDR3 is CASSRQRILGETQYF. The CDR3 coding sequence is TGTGCCAGCAGCCGACAGCGGATCCTCGGGGAGACCCAGTACTTC.

This clonotype was picked up many times. The chain links TRBV5-4 to TRBJ1-1, with D tentatively TRBD1 (6 bases). The CDR3 is 15 amino acids. Germline CDR1 is SGHNT and CDR2 is YYREEE (reference sequence). V shed 1 base and J shed 4 bases, with 14 bases lying between them. For the CDR3, the DNA is TGTGCCAGCAGCTTGAGTGCGGGGGCTGGCACTGAAGCTTTCTTT. Encoded protein: CASSLSAGAGTEAFF.

This clonotype was observed a few times. V gene TRBV12-3 or TRBV12-4 combines with J gene TRBJ2-7; D gene uncertain. The CDR3 contains 13 residues. V was cut by 3 bases and J by 2 bases, with 8 bases left in between. DNA for the CDR3: TGTGCCAGCAGTTTCGTCTTAGCCTACGAGCAGTACTTC. It translates to CASSFVLAYEQYF.

The table lists this clonotype with many counts. The chain combines TRBV5-1 with TRBJ2-5, with a tentative D call TRBD1 (5 bases). CDR3 length equals 15 residues. The germline V gene has CDR1 SGHRS and CDR2 YFSETQ. Trimming removed 6 bases from V and 5 bases from J, with 20 bases in between. The CDR3: CASNSLGQGGETQYF. CDR3 sequence (DNA): TGCGCCAGCAACTCCCTTGGGCAGGGTGGCGAGACCCAGTACTTC.

This clonotype was seen ten or more times. This chain connects TRBV7-2 to TRBJ2-1; the D is unclear. Germline V lookup: CDR1 SGHTA, CDR2 FQGNSA. V was trimmed by 3 bases and J by 6 bases, leaving 12 bases between them. The CDR3 spans 14 residues. The chain's CDR3 is CASSFTVGFNEQFF. The CDR3 nucleotides are TGTGCCAGCAGCTTCACGGTCGGTTTCAATGAGCAGTTCTTC.

The chain is built from TRBV20-1 and TRBJ2-2; TRBD1 is a possible D gene (5 bases). The CDR3 length is 13 residues. Looked up from germline, CDR1 is DFQATT and CDR2 is SNEGSKA (reference sequence). The ends were cut back, 5 bases at V and 3 bases at J, with 10 bases in the middle. DNA of the CDR3: TGCAGTGCTCCCCAGGGCTACACCGGGGAGCTGTTTTTT. It encodes CSAPQGYTGELFF.

In its sample, this clonotype was seen many times. The chain joins TRBV7-9 to TRBJ1-2; 7 bases map to TRBD1. Germline assignment: CDR1 SEHNR and CDR2 FQNEAQ (reference sequence). This CDR3 region has 13 residues. The ends lost 5 bases at V and 6 bases at J; junction bases unmatched: 6. The CDR3 DNA reads as TGTGCCAGCAGCCGCCCAGGGGGAGATGGCTACACCTTC. Protein sequence: CASSRPGGDGYTF. Based on the CDR3 plus reference TRBV7-9 and TRBJ1-2, the full variable domain is DTGVSQNPRHKITKRGQNVTFRCDPISEHNRLYWYRQTLGQGPEFLTYFQNEAQLEKSRLLSDRFSAERPKGSFSTLEIQRTEQGDSAMYLCASSRPGGDGYTFGSGTRLTVV.